This T cell receptor beta chain was sequenced in a study of technical replicates of blood from a few donors. Generated by immunoSEQ multiplex PCR, the TCRdb table keeps only in-frame clones and is missing some. The sample lists 70,000 to 95,000 clones, 85% to 95% seen once, with 0.24% in the top ten. The CDR3 covers 16 residues. CDR1 and CDR2 (germline): SEHNR, FQNEAQ (reference sequence). Unmatched junction bases numbered 13, after V lost 5 bases and J lost 6 bases. Material: T cells isolated from PBMCs. This TCR was sampled from a human donor in good health. J is TRBJ1-5 and V is TRBV7-9; 7 bases match TRBD1. In DNA, the CDR3 is TGTGCCAGCAGCCCCCGGGACAGCCGAAATGGTCAGCCCCAGCATTTT. Its protein is CASSPRDSRNGQPQHF.